The present entry profiles one T cell receptor beta chain with its context. The data are from a study of blood T cell repertoires in COVID-19. Overall study context: Both acute and convalescent COVID-19 samples were obtained from the United States, Italy and Spain. Sample material is recorded as cDNA or gDNA derived from T cells, B-cell-depleted T cells, or PBMCs.

Germline V gene data show CDR1 as LNHDA and CDR2 as SQIVND (reference sequence). The CDR3 totals 15 residues. With 5 bases removed from V and 4 bases from J, the gap between germline ends came to 17 bases. Original data processing: The authors estimated nucleated cell counts from reference gene primer amplification. Here immunoSEQ multiplex PCR was the method, and the copy in TCRdb shows in-frame clones only, minus some. D and trimming were read from the DNA, whereas the V and J calls and clone size are those reported in that table. This table has under 300,000 clones, approximately 80% appearing once.

The source is an older woman with active or convalescent COVID-19. This chain uses TRBV19 with TRBJ1-2, with D possibly matching TRBD1 (6 bases). Sequencing used peripheral blood. DNA of the CDR3: TGTGCCAGTAGTCCATATACTGGACAGCCCTATGGCTACACCTTC. As protein: CASSPYTGQPYGYTF.